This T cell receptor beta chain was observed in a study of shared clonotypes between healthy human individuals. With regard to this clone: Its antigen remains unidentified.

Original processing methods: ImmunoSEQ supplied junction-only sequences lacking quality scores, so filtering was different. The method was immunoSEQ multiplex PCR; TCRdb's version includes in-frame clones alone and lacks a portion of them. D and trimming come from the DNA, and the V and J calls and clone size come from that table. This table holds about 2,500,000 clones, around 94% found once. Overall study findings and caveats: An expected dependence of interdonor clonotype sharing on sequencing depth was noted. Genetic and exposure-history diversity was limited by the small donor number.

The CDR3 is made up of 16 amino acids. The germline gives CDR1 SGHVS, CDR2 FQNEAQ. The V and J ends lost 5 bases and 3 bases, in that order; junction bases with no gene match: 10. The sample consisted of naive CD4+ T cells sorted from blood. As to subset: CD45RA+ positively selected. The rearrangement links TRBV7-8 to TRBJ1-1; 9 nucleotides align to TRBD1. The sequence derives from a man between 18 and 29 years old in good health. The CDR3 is CASSAETTGGYTEAFF. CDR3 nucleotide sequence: TGTGCCAGCAGCGCCGAAACCACAGGGGGCTACACTGAAGCTTTCTTT.